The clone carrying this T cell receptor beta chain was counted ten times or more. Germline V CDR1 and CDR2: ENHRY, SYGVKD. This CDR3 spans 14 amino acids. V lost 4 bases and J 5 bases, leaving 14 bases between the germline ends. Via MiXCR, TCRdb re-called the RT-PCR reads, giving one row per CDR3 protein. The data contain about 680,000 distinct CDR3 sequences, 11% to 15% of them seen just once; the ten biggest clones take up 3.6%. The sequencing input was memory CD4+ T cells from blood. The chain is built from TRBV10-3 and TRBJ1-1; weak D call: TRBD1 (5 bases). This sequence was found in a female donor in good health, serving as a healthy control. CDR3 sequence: CAISVGKGTTEAFF. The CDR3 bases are TGTGCCATCAGTGTTGGAAAGGGGACTACTGAAGCTTTCTTT.